The source of this T cell receptor (beta chain) is a study of cytomegalovirus exposure and HLA in healthy donors. Study context: Genotyping showed 75% to 90% of over 350 donors falling in the Caucasian-associated ancestry cluster. The study's findings and limits: Association with HLA alleles at 0.05 false discovery rate was found for roughly 17,000 TCR beta sequences in a later analysis.

PCR amplification relied on 60 Vbeta primers (plus 13 Jbeta primers). Method: immunoSEQ multiplex PCR; TCRdb's copy keeps in-frame clones and lacks some. The sample has 200,000 or so clones; about 78% are singletons. To note about this clone: The antigen is undetermined.

V dropped 1 base and J dropped 1 base, with 11 bases sitting between them. There are 15 residues in the CDR3. Germline V gene data show CDR1 as SGHRS and CDR2 as YFSETQ. This receptor was identified in a male donor in good health and CMV-seronegative. Material: PBMCs. The chain carries TRBV5-1 and TRBJ1-1, with a weak D call TRBD1 (5 bases). The CDR3 DNA follows: TGCGCCAGCAGCTTGCGTGGGGCTTCGAACACTGAAGCTTTCTTT. It specifies CASSLRGASNTEAFF. Together with reference TRBV5-1 and TRBJ1-1, the CDR3 gives the full variable domain: KAGVTQTPRYLIKTRGQQVTLSCSPISGHRSVSWYQQTPGQGLQFLFEYFSETQRNKGNFPGRFSGRQFSNSRSEMNVSTLELGDSALYLCASSLRGASNTEAFFGQGTRLTVV.